The following is a T cell receptor beta chain sequence with its context. This clonotype was detected many times. No cognate antigen has been identified for it. No quality values exist for individual bases; no much larger clone is one base distant. These data originate in a study of T cell repertoires in cytomegalovirus infection (dated by TCRdb to between 2018 and 2020). Notes on the research overall: Donor HLA type was relevant to the analysis, because carriage of CMV infection together with the matching HLA type was indicated by public TCR beta signatures.

Sequencing took place on an Illumina HiSeq 1500. TCRdb applied fastp at Q25 and MiXCR to the public reads, then kept only in-frame beta chains. Entries that share a CDR3 protein sequence are merged under the most common genes and DNA. Present in this sample are about 260,000 distinct CDR3 sequences, roughly an eighth of which were seen just once. Clones ranked in the top ten supply around 9.5% of the sample. Relative to germline, V is 2 bases shorter and J is 2 bases shorter, with 10 bases between their ends. From a lookup of the germline V gene, CDR1 and CDR2 are SGHTA and FQGNSA. The CDR3, from cysteine to phenylalanine, totals 14 residues. This entry keeps only the CDR3 DNA: 42 bases, framed from base 1. Findings and caveats that apply to the study as a whole: In the ex vivo response, HLA-C-restricted CMV-specific TCR beta clonotypes were dominant, and in two of eight donors the single most frequent clonotype came from this HLA-C-restricted group. Carriers of CMV infection plus the relevant HLA type were discriminated by the cumulative frequency of public TCR beta family members in the study cohort and in an independent 352-donor cohort.

The receptor's source is a human donor in good health (CMV status not recorded). Some clones in this sample may be carry-over from other donors' samples. Rearrangement joined TRBV7-2 to TRBJ2-7; the D gene remains uncertain. The sample taken for sequencing was PBMCs. The encoded CDR3 is CASSLSRPPYEQYF. The DNA is TGTGCCAGCAGCTTATCCCGACCCCCCTACGAGCAGTACTTC.